Shown below are 16 T cell receptor beta chains from a single sample sequenced in a study of glioma-infiltrating T cells. TCR alpha and beta CDR3 regions were amplified from RNA using iRepertoire nested multiplex PCR. TCRdb re-analysed the multiplex PCR reads in MiXCR, keeping a single row per CDR3 protein. This sample carries fewer than 55,000 distinct CDR3 sequences, around 20% of them seen once, and the ten largest clones take roughly 6.8%. The sequenced sample consisted of glioma tissue, nonneoplastic brain tissue, or PBMCs (not recorded which). The receptors were gathered from a human donor with low-grade glioma or glioblastoma, undergoing nonglioma brain surgery, or in good health (not recorded which).

About this clonotype: The junction and the germline gene differ at one end; a read error may be behind it. The chain recombines TRBV19 with TRBJ2-1; possible D gene TRBD1, 5 bases. The V gene's germline CDR1 is LNHDA and CDR2 SQIVND (reference sequence). CDR3 length: 14 amino acids. The CDR3 sequence: CASRESRGNNEQLF. The CDR3 DNA reads as TGTGCCAGTCGAGAAAGTAGGGGAAACAATGAGCAGCTCTTC.

On this clonotype: The junction departs from the called germline gene at one end, perhaps through a read error. This chain connects TRBV29-1 to TRBJ1-1; tentatively, D is TRBD1 (6 bases). The CDR3 is 11 amino acids. Germline values: CDR1 SQVTM, CDR2 ANQGSEA. The CDR3 nucleotides read TGCAGCGTCCTTATCCAGGGGAGCGCTCTCTTT. It is translated as CSVLIQGSALF.

This clonotype was seen ten or more times. V and J are TRBV6-1 and TRBJ2-7, with 7 bases lining up with TRBD1. Per germline, CDR1 MNHNS and CDR2 SASEGT. Trimming removed 5 bases from V and 2 bases from J; junction bases left unmatched: 3. The CDR3 sequence is 13 residues long. The CDR3 DNA reads as TGTGCCAGCAGTCAGACAGGGCCCTACGAGCAGTACGTC. Its protein is CASSQTGPYEQYV.

This clonotype was picked up a small number of times. The V and J genes are TRBV19 and TRBJ1-1; the D is unclear. The germline V gene encodes CDR1 LNHDA and CDR2 SQIVND (reference sequence). Between the trimmed V and J ends, which lost 4 bases and 8 bases, there was a span of 17 bases. The CDR3 spans 14 residues. CDR3 region: CASSRGPSGLEAFF. In nucleotides, the CDR3 is TGTGCCAGTAGTAGAGGCCCGTCGGGATTGGAAGCTTTCTTT.

This clonotype appeared a single time. V is TRBV28 and J is TRBJ1-1; D is unresolved. The CDR3 length is 14 residues. The V gene's germline CDR1 is MDHEN and CDR2 SYDVKM. The V gene lost 6 bases and the J gene lost 1 base, with 12 bases spanning the gap. CDR3 loop: CASSQVAWNTEAFF. CDR3 nucleotides: TGTGCCAGCAGCCAGGTCGCATGGAACACTGAAGCTTTCTTT. The full variable domain, in which reference TRBV28 and TRBJ1-1 provide the parts outside the CDR3, is DVKVTQSSRYLVKRTGEKVFLECVQDMDHENMFWYRQDPGLGLRLIYFSYDVKMKEKGDIPEGYSVSREKKERFSLILESASTNQTSMYLCASSQVAWNTEAFFGQGTRLTVV.

This clonotype has a count of ten or more. The DNA for the CDR3 is TGCAGTGTGGGCGGGACTTATGGCACAGATACGCAGTATTTT. Translating it yields CSVGGTYGTDTQYF. The chain combines TRBV20-1 with TRBJ2-3, with D tentatively TRBD2 (6 bases). CDR1 DFQATT and CDR2 SNEGSKA come from the germline V gene (reference sequence). V was trimmed by 7 bases and J by 1 base, leaving 15 bases between them. The CDR3 spans 14 residues.

This clonotype has a count of ten or more. The rearrangement uses TRBV7-9 and TRBJ2-1; TRBD1 agrees at 7 bases. This CDR3 is 16 amino acids long. V was clipped by 1 base and J by 0 bases; unmatched bases: 3. The germline V gene has CDR1 SEHNR and CDR2 FQNEAQ (reference sequence). The CDR3 nucleotides are TGTGCCAGCAGCTTAGATGCAGGGGGCTCCTACAATGAGCAGTTCTTC. Translating gives CASSLDAGGSYNEQFF.

Remarks on this clonotype: One end of the junction fails to match germline, which may point to a read error. The chain joins TRBV20-1 to TRBJ1-1, with D possibly being TRBD1 (5 bases). Per the germline V gene, CDR1 is DFQATT and CDR2 is SNEGSKA (reference sequence). CDR3 length equals 14 residues. The CDR3 is CSAIDRAMNAEAFF. DNA for the CDR3: TGCAGTGCTATTGACAGAGCGATGAACGCTGAAGCTTTCTTT.

This clonotype was seen many times. The chain recombines TRBV27 with TRBJ1-2; D is uncertain. The CDR3 runs to 13 residues. V was shortened by 5 bases and J by 1 base, with 8 bases between the two germline ends. Germline CDR1 MNHEY, CDR2 SMNVEV (reference sequence). CDR3 residues: CASSPLINYGYTF. The CDR3 coding sequence is TGTGCCAGCAGTCCCCTAATTAACTATGGCTACACCTTC.

The chain couples TRBV11-3 to TRBJ2-5; tentative D call: TRBD2 (5 bases). CDR1 is SGHNT, CDR2 YENEEA, per germline. This CDR3 has 16 amino acids. V was shortened by 5 bases and J by 6 bases, with 22 bases between the two germline ends. Here the CDR3 DNA reads TGTGCCAGCAGCCTTGTTCCGGGATCCCTGGGGAAGACCCAGTACTTC. This sequence encodes CASSLVPGSLGKTQYF.

This clonotype was observed at least ten times. This chain uses TRBV7-2 with TRBJ1-2; no firm D call. Germline V gives CDR1 SGHTA, CDR2 FQGNSA. Trimming took off 8 bases at V and 4 bases at J, with 11 bases between the two ends. The CDR3 consists of 12 residues. The CDR3 nucleotides are TGTGCCAGCGGGGTTTCGAGCTATGGCTACACCTTC. Amino acid sequence: CASGVSSYGYTF.

The chain couples TRBV19 to TRBJ2-6, with D unresolved. This CDR3 comprises 15 residues. The V end was cut by 4 bases, the J end by 4 bases, with 11 bases between. The germline V gene encodes CDR1 LNHDA and CDR2 SQIVND (reference sequence). The CDR3 region has the DNA TGTGCCAGTAGTAGAAGGTTTTCCGGGGCCAACGTCCTGACTTTC. It encodes CASSRRFSGANVLTF. The variable domain in full, with the rest retrieved from reference TRBV19 and TRBJ2-6, is DGGITQSPKYLFRKEGQNVTLSCEQNLNHDAMYWYRQDPGQGLRLIYYSQIVNDFQKGDIAEGYSVSREKKESFPLTVTSAQKNPTAFYLCASSRRFSGANVLTFGAGSRLTVL.

This clonotype has at least ten counts. This chain connects TRBV4-1 to TRBJ2-3, with D perhaps TRBD2 (6 bases). This CDR3 has 16 amino acids. Germline loops: CDR1 MGHRA, CDR2 YSYEKL. Trimming shortened V by 6 bases and J by 2 bases, and 18 bases separated the two germline ends. The CDR3 here is CASRLERGLSTDTQYF. CDR3 bases: TGCGCCAGCAGACTAGAGAGGGGACTCTCCACAGATACGCAGTATTTT.

By its share, this clonotype is medium-sized. This chain connects TRBV6-2 or TRBV6-3 to TRBJ1-1; no clear D gene. Looked up from germline, CDR1 is MNHEY and CDR2 is SVGEGT. The CDR3 extends over 11 amino acids. Trimming shortened V by 2 bases and J by 4 bases, and 2 bases separated the two germline ends. The CDR3 DNA sequence: TGTGCCAGCAGTTACACCACTGAAGCTTTCTTT. Its translation: CASSYTTEAFF.

This clonotype was detected many times. The chain links TRBV6-6 to TRBJ2-3; 8 positions match TRBD2. Germline V gene data show CDR1 as MNHNY and CDR2 as SVGAGI (reference sequence). The CDR3 runs 16 residues. The V and J ends lost 0 bases and 1 base, in that order; junction bases with no gene match: 3. The CDR3 is CASSYSELAGTDTQYF. For the CDR3, the DNA is TGTGCCAGCAGTTACTCGGAACTAGCGGGCACAGATACGCAGTATTTT.

This clonotype was recorded a few times. J is TRBJ2-2 and V is TRBV7-3; 7 nucleotides agree with TRBD2. The CDR3 sequence is 16 residues long. Germline assignment: CDR1 SGHTA and CDR2 FQGTGA. Losses at the gene ends were 5 bases for V and 4 bases for J; bases not matched to a gene: 10. CDR3: CASSPAGEVGTGELFF. The DNA of the CDR3 is TGTGCCAGCAGCCCGGCGGGAGAGGTTGGCACCGGGGAGCTGTTTTTT.